This passage covers 15 T cell receptor beta chains from one sample sequenced in a study of shared clonotypes between healthy human individuals. Profiling relied on immunoSEQ multiplex PCR, and the TCRdb table lists in-frame clones only, not all of them. The sample holds around 79,000 clones, under 65% seen once. Sequences were obtained from memory CD8+ T cells sorted from blood. As to subset: CD45RO+ cells pooled with CCR7-negative TemRA cells. These receptors were taken from a young man in good health.

The chain employs TRBV6-1 and TRBJ1-5, with a possible D match to TRBD1 (6 bases). Germline CDR1 and CDR2: MNHNS and SASEGT. Trimming pared 2 bases from V and 7 bases from J, leaving 15 bases between. The CDR3 spans 15 residues. CDR3: CASSEYGGGSQPQHF. Here the CDR3 DNA reads TGTGCCAGCAGTGAATATGGAGGGGGAAGCCAGCCCCAGCATTTT.

The gene calls are TRBV11-2 and TRBJ2-7; 12 bases are shared with TRBD2. The CDR3 sequence is 15 residues long. The germline CDR1 and CDR2 sequences are SGHAT and FQNNGV. V was clipped by 5 bases and J by 9 bases; unmatched bases: 11. This CDR3 reads CASSKLLAGGASQYF. The DNA for the CDR3 is TGTGCCAGCAGCAAATTACTAGCGGGAGGTGCGTCGCAGTACTTC.

The chain couples TRBV19 to TRBJ2-2, with D hard to call. The V end was cut by 8 bases, the J end by 8 bases, with 9 bases between. The V gene's germline CDR1 is LNHDA and CDR2 SQIVND (reference sequence). The length of the CDR3 is 11 residues. The CDR3 DNA reads TGTGCCAGTTCCGGCCCGGGGGAGCTGTTTTTT. This sequence encodes CASSGPGELFF.

This clone was detected once. CDR3 protein: CASSPGLAGAVGYYNEQFF. CDR3 DNA sequence: TGCGCCAGCAGCCCGGGACTAGCGGGAGCGGTAGGATACTACAATGAGCAGTTCTTC. The chain has TRBV5-1 and TRBJ2-1, with TRBD2 matching 14 bases. The length of the CDR3 is 19 residues. The ends lost 4 bases at V and 3 bases at J; junction bases unmatched: 12. From germline, CDR1 is SGHRS and CDR2 YFSETQ.

This clone was seen repeatedly, ten times or more. V and J are TRBV4-2 and TRBJ2-1; TRBD1 agrees at 7 bases. Germline V gene data show CDR1 as LGHNA and CDR2 as YNFKEQ. This CDR3 region has 14 residues. Losses at the gene ends were 4 bases for V and 5 bases for J; bases not matched to a gene: 5. In nucleotides, the CDR3 is TGTGCCAGCAGCCCCGACAGGGATAACAATGAGCAGTTCTTC. Translation: CASSPDRDNNEQFF.

This clone came up many times. The V and J genes are TRBV18 and TRBJ2-3, with 7 bases that match TRBD2. CDR3 length: 16 residues. Per the germline V gene, CDR1 is KGHSH and CDR2 is LQKENI. Losses at the gene ends were 6 bases for V and 2 bases for J; bases not matched to a gene: 11. The CDR3 region is CASSWGGAGITDTQYF. The CDR3 DNA sequence: TGTGCCAGCTCCTGGGGAGGAGCGGGGATCACAGATACGCAGTATTTT.

The chain links TRBV25-1 to TRBJ1-2; 8 bases agree with TRBD1. The CDR3 totals 15 residues. V lost 6 bases, J lost 7 bases, and 13 bases stayed unmatched. Germline V gene sequence: CDR1 MGHDK, CDR2 SYGVNS. The CDR3 loop reads CASRLSGTGRSGYTF. In DNA, the CDR3 is TGTGCCAGCAGATTATCCGGGACAGGAAGGAGTGGCTACACCTTC.

The V gene is TRBV5-1, the J gene TRBJ2-3; TRBD1 aligns across 9 bases. CDR1 and CDR2 (germline): SGHRS, YFSETQ. There are 16 residues in the CDR3. With V trimmed by 4 bases and J by 4 bases, 10 bases remained unmatched. The CDR3 here is CASSQQGDRGADTQYF. In nucleotides, the CDR3 is TGCGCCAGCAGCCAACAGGGCGACAGGGGGGCAGATACGCAGTATTTT.

CDR3: CASSQEATTGLPIDEQFF. The CDR3 nucleotides are TGCGCCAGCAGCCAAGAAGCAACGACAGGGCTCCCTATAGATGAGCAGTTCTTC. V is TRBV4-1 and J is TRBJ2-1, with 7 bases matching TRBD1. J gave up 8 bases and V 0 bases, and 16 bases lay outside the gene matches. The CDR3 has 18 residues. The germline V gene encodes CDR1 MGHRA and CDR2 YSYEKL.

Details on this clone: At the DNA level, this CDR3 is encoded by other sequences in the same sample as well. The CDR3 loop reads CASSPRGGGTNEQFF. The DNA for the CDR3 is TGTGCCAGCAGCCCCCGAGGGGGAGGAACGAATGAGCAGTTCTTC. The chain recombines TRBV7-9 with TRBJ2-1; D tentatively fits TRBD1 or TRBD2 (6 bases each). Trimming removed 5 bases at V and 7 bases at J, with 18 bases between. CDR1 is SEHNR, CDR2 FQNEAQ, per germline (reference sequence). The CDR3 totals 15 residues.

The chain combines TRBV4-2 with TRBJ2-3, with TRBD2 identical over 10 bases. Germline CDR1 and CDR2: LGHNA and YNFKEQ. The CDR3 is made up of 18 amino acids. The trim removed 3 bases at V and 1 base at J, leaving 10 bases unmatched. Written as DNA, the CDR3 is TGTGCCAGCAGCCAGGGGGCAATAGCGGGAGGAGGCACAGATACGCAGTATTTT. This translates into CASSQGAIAGGGTDTQYF.

V and J are TRBV11-2 and TRBJ2-5, with 7 nucleotides matching TRBD1. The trim removed 1 base at V and 2 bases at J, leaving 13 bases unmatched. The germline CDR1 and CDR2 sequences are SGHAT and FQNNGV. This CDR3 contains 18 residues. Here the CDR3 reads CASSLGPDWGQRQETQYF. CDR3 nucleotide sequence: TGTGCCAGCAGCTTAGGACCGGACTGGGGACAGAGACAAGAGACCCAGTACTTC. The variable domain in full, completed from reference TRBV11-2 and TRBJ2-5, reads EAGVAQSPRYKIIEKRQSVAFWCNPISGHATLYWYQQILGQGPKLLIQFQNNGVVDDSQLPKDRFSAERLKGVDSTLKIQPAKLEDSAVYLCASSLGPDWGQRQETQYFGPGTRLLVL.

The CDR3 is CATSRDLSDYQPQHF. The CDR3 bases are TGTGCCACCAGCAGAGATCTATCAGACTATCAGCCCCAGCATTTT. This chain links TRBV15 with TRBJ1-5, with D hard to call. V was shortened by 0 bases and J by 5 bases, with 11 bases between the two germline ends. This CDR3 has 15 residues. Germline V gene sequence: CDR1 LNHNV, CDR2 YYDKDF (reference sequence).

This clone was seen only once. The chain is built from TRBV6-6 and TRBJ2-7; D possibly corresponds to TRBD1 (6 bases). CDR3 length: 15 residues. V shed 5 bases and J shed 6 bases, with 20 bases lying between them. Germline V gene sequence: CDR1 MNHNY, CDR2 SVGAGI (reference sequence). CDR3 protein: CASSTLGQGQGEQYF. In nucleotides, the CDR3 is TGTGCCAGCAGTACACTCGGCCAGGGGCAGGGCGAGCAGTACTTC.

The chain uses TRBV2 and TRBJ2-3; TRBD1 agrees at 7 bases. Germline V gene sequence: CDR1 SNHLY, CDR2 FYNNEI. This CDR3 is 15 amino acids long. With 4 bases clipped from V and 0 bases from J, the junction kept 4 bases outside the gene matches. For the CDR3, the DNA is TGTGCCAGCAGTGTTTGGGACAGAAGCACAGATACGCAGTATTTT. It yields the protein CASSVWDRSTDTQYF. The variable domain in full, completed from reference TRBV2 and TRBJ2-3, reads EPEVTQTPSHQVTQMGQEVILRCVPISNHLYFYWYRQILGQKVEFLVSFYNNEISEKSEIFDDQFSVERPDGSNFTLKIRSTKLEDSAMYFCASSVWDRSTDTQYFGPGTRLTVL.